This T cell receptor (beta chain) was captured by sequencing in a study of T cell responses to AZD1222 COVID-19 vaccine. Trimming shortened V by 3 bases and J by 3 bases, and 13 bases separated the two germline ends. The germline CDR1 and CDR2 sequences are SGHRS and YFSETQ. This CDR3 is 14 amino acids long. Sequencing was performed with immunoSEQ multiplex PCR; in TCRdb, only in-frame clones are kept and a portion is missing. The table includes around 130,000 clones, about 93% detected once. Here the sequenced sample was peripheral blood, taken on day 0 of AZD1222 vaccination. The J gene is TRBJ2-7, the V gene TRBV5-1; D may match TRBD1 or TRBD2 (6 bases each). The receptor's source is an adult in good health. CDR3 residues: CASSSRQDYYEQYF. CDR3 DNA sequence: TGCGCCAGCAGCTCGAGACAGGACTACTACGAGCAGTACTTC.